These 28 T cell receptor beta chains came from one sample sequenced in a study (dated by TCRdb to the mid-2010s). Cells that were CD4+CD25+CD127-/low were isolated as Tregs. The library was made by 5' RACE. The sequencer was an Illumina MiSeq. TCRdb handled the public reads itself, with Q25 trimming in fastp and clone calling in MiXCR, and kept productive beta chains. When rows share a CDR3 protein, they turn into one entry using the most common DNA and genes. For this sample the table gives fewer than 55,000 distinct CDR3 sequences, of which roughly 22% were detected only once. The ten largest clones add up to approximately 4.7% of the sample. Source material: Tregs sorted from a lymph node. All receptors come from a female donor with breast cancer.

This clonotype was recorded at least ten times. J is TRBJ2-7 and V is TRBV5-6; TRBD2 matches 7 bases. The CDR3 is 14 amino acids. CDR1 is SGHDT, CDR2 YYEEEE, per germline. Losses at the gene ends were 4 bases for V and 2 bases for J; bases not matched to a gene: 6. The CDR3 spells CASSRRSGTYEQYF. The CDR3 bases are TGTGCCAGCAGCAGGCGGAGCGGGACCTACGAGCAGTACTTC.

The sample holds a few counts of this clonotype. At one end the junction does not follow the germline gene, possibly because of a read error. The J gene is TRBJ2-1, the V gene TRBV29-1; 11 bases align to TRBD2. Germline CDR1 SQVTM, CDR2 ANQGSEA. This CDR3 is built from 14 residues. In nucleotides, the CDR3 is TGCAGCGTTAGACTAGCGGGAATCTACAATGAGCAGTCCTTC. This gives the protein CSVRLAGIYNEQSF.

To note about this clonotype: This may be a read error, as it is one base from a much larger clone. V is TRBV4-2 and J is TRBJ2-5; D might be TRBD1 (6 bases). Germline loops: CDR1 LGHNA, CDR2 YNFKEQ. The CDR3 loop spans 15 amino acids. The CDR3 DNA sequence: TGTGCCAGCAGCCAAGAAAATTCGGGACAAGAGGCCCAGTACTTC. It specifies CASSQENSGQEAQYF.

The chain recombines TRBV3-1 with TRBJ2-1; D could derive from TRBD1 or TRBD2 (5 bases each). Per germline, CDR1 LGHDT and CDR2 YNNKEL (reference sequence). V lost 6 bases and J 8 bases, leaving 11 bases between the germline ends. The CDR3 has 12 residues. The CDR3 protein is CASSNLGHEQFF. CDR3 sequence (DNA): TGTGCCAGCAGTAACTTGGGACATGAGCAGTTCTTC.

This clonotype was counted many times. The chain carries TRBV7-3 and TRBJ2-2; tentatively, D is TRBD1 (5 bases). Looked up from germline, CDR1 is SGHTA and CDR2 is FQGTGA. Trimming removed 1 base at V and 8 bases at J, with 5 bases between. This CDR3 has 12 amino acids. The CDR3 DNA sequence: TGTGCCAGCAGCTTAAACAGGGGGGAGCTGTTTTTT. Its protein product is CASSLNRGELFF. Full variable domain (remainder filled in from reference TRBV7-3 and TRBJ2-2): GAGVSQTPSNKVTEKGKYVELRCDPISGHTALYWYRQSLGQGPEFLIYFQGTGAADDSGLPNDRFFAVRPEGSVSTLKIQRTERGDSAVYLCASSLNRGELFFGEGSRLTVL.

This clonotype was seen repeatedly, ten times or more. This chain joins TRBV6-5 and TRBJ2-2, with TRBD1 matching over 9 bases. The CDR3 has 16 amino acids. V dropped 6 bases and J dropped 5; count of bases not matched to a gene: 10. Germline V gene data show CDR1 as MNHEY and CDR2 as SVGAGI. The CDR3 DNA follows: TGTGCCAGCAGACAAACCAGGACAGGGGAAACCGGGGAGCTGTTTTTT. Translating gives CASRQTRTGETGELFF.

This clonotype was picked up a small number of times. The chain recombines TRBV5-5 with TRBJ2-3; no reliable D call. The V gene lost 0 bases and the J gene lost 1 base, with 9 bases spanning the gap. The germline V gene has CDR1 SGHKS and CDR2 YYEKEE (reference sequence). The CDR3 totals 15 residues. The CDR3 nucleotides read TGTGCCAGCAGCTTGGCCAGAGTACGCACAGATACGCAGTATTTT. Its translation is CASSLARVRTDTQYF.

This clonotype was detected ten times or more. The chain has TRBV28 and TRBJ1-1; TRBD1 matches at 12 bases. Germline V gene data show CDR1 as MDHEN and CDR2 as SYDVKM. The CDR3 length is 16 residues. With 5 bases clipped from V and 5 bases from J, the junction kept 9 bases outside the gene matches. The CDR3 DNA reads TGTGCCAGCAGTCAACCGGGACAGGGGGCTTGGACTGAAGCTTTCTTT. Translating it yields CASSQPGQGAWTEAFF.

As for this clonotype: A read error is possible here, since a much larger clone lies one base away. As the CDR3 is not closed by the conserved phenylalanine or tryptophan, this likely results from a read error. The chain couples TRBV28 to TRBJ2-5; D is possibly TRBD2 (6 bases). Trimming stripped 7 bases from V and 5 bases from J, with 11 bases between. The CDR3 length is 12 residues. Germline loops: CDR1 MDHEN, CDR2 SYDVKM. As DNA, the CDR3 is TGTGCCAGCACCGCGGGGAGGGAGACCCAGTACCTC. It yields the protein CASTAGRETQYL.

In the case of this clonotype: One base away lies a much larger clone, so this may be a sequencing read error. The genes are TRBV4-2 and TRBJ2-7; possibly TRBD2 for D (5 bases). The CDR3 has 15 residues. Germline V CDR1 and CDR2: LGHNA, YNFKEQ. The CDR3, as DNA: TGTGCCAACAGCCAAGATAGAGGGTTCTCCTACGAGCAGTACTTC. Its protein product is CANSQDRGFSYEQYF.

This clonotype was picked up a small number of times. A read error may produce the germline difference seen at one junction end. This CDR3 reads CASSLNRVEDTQYF. The CDR3 nucleotides are TGTGCTAGCAGCTTAAACAGAGTAGAGGATACGCAGTATTTT. The chain joins TRBV7-7 to TRBJ2-3, with D uncertain. CDR1 and CDR2 (germline): SSHAT, FNYEAQ (reference sequence). The CDR3 runs to 14 residues. Complete variable domain (other parts from reference TRBV7-7 and TRBJ2-3): GAGVSQSPRYKVTKRGQDVTLRCDPISSHATLYWYQQALGQGPEFLTYFNYEAQPDKSGLPSDRFSAERPEGSISTLTIQRTEQRDSAMYRCASSLNRVEDTQYFGPGTRLTVL.

This sequence joins TRBV20-1 and TRBJ1-1; 8 bases are shared with TRBD1. The V gene end was trimmed by 1 base and the J gene end by 2 bases; junction bases not matched to a gene: 12. Germline lookup yields CDR1 DFQATT and CDR2 SNEGSKA (reference sequence). The CDR3 runs to 17 residues. Here the CDR3 reads CSARVFRTGMFNTEAFF. CDR3 nucleotide sequence: TGCAGTGCTAGAGTCTTCAGGACAGGGATGTTCAACACTGAAGCTTTCTTT.

This clonotype was counted a few times. This sequence joins TRBV10-2 and TRBJ2-7; D is possibly TRBD1 (5 bases). The CDR3 spans 11 residues. V dropped 3 bases and J dropped 10 bases, with 10 bases sitting between them. Germline V CDR1 and CDR2: WSHSY, SAAADI. The CDR3 nucleotides are TGCGCCAGCAGTGAAGTGCAGGGTCAGTACTTC. This encodes CASSEVQGQYF.

This clonotype has ten or more counts. This chain uses TRBV10-2 with TRBJ2-3, with D unresolved. The CDR3 consists of 15 residues. Germline V gene lookup returns CDR1 WSHSY and CDR2 SAAADI. The V end was cut by 2 bases, the J end by 0 bases, with 9 bases between. CDR3 in DNA: TGCGCCAGCAGTGAGCAAGCGTTTAGCACAGATACGCAGTATTTT. This translates into CASSEQAFSTDTQYF.

The J gene is TRBJ1-1, the V gene TRBV15; D gene unclear. Looked up from germline, CDR1 is LNHNV and CDR2 is YYDKDF (reference sequence). V was cut by 0 bases and J by 5 bases, with 4 bases left in between. CDR3 size: 12 residues. CDR3 sequence reads: CATSREGTEAFF. CDR3 nucleotides: TGTGCCACCAGCAGAGAGGGTACTGAAGCTTTCTTT.

In regard to this clonotype: A clone one base away is much larger, so this may be a read error. This chain links TRBV6-1 with TRBJ2-7, with TRBD2 matching over 7 bases. Germline CDR1 and CDR2: MNHNS and SASEGT. This CDR3 has 13 residues. DNA of the CDR3: TGTACCAGCAGTGAGGGAGGGCTCTACGAGCAGTACTTC. This gives the protein CTSSEGGLYEQYF.

This clonotype showed up just a few times. The V gene is TRBV27, the J gene TRBJ2-7; 15 bases align to TRBD2. CDR3 length equals 15 residues. Trimming at V came to 4 bases and at J to 4 bases, leaving 2 bases not matched to a gene. Germline V gives CDR1 MNHEY, CDR2 SMNVEV (reference sequence). Here the CDR3 reads CASSSGLAGGYEQYF. CDR3 DNA sequence: TGTGCCAGCAGTTCTGGACTAGCGGGAGGGTACGAGCAGTACTTC.

This clonotype was recorded at least ten times. The chain employs TRBV9 and TRBJ1-2; no clear D. This CDR3 contains 11 residues. Germline V lookup: CDR1 SGDLS, CDR2 YYNGEE. V was cut by 3 bases and J by 6 bases, with 6 bases left in between. The CDR3 sequence: CASSAGHGYTF. Written as DNA, the CDR3 is TGTGCCAGCAGCGCCGGGCATGGCTACACCTTC.

This clonotype appeared a few times. The J gene is TRBJ1-5, the V gene TRBV7-9, with D possibly being TRBD1 (6 bases). From germline, CDR1 is SEHNR and CDR2 FQNEAQ (reference sequence). This CDR3 has 15 residues. Trimming cost V 6 bases and J 1 base, with 13 bases left between them. In DNA form, the CDR3 reads TGTGCCAGCAGTCTGACAGGAATAAGCAATCAGCCCCAGCATTTT. Translating gives CASSLTGISNQPQHF.

This clonotype was found a few times. V gene TRBV7-8 combines with J gene TRBJ2-1; TRBD2 is a possible D gene (5 bases). CDR1 and CDR2 from the germline V gene are SGHVS and FQNEAQ. The CDR3 extends over 16 amino acids. V shed 7 bases and J shed 0 bases, with 16 bases lying between them. The CDR3 protein is CASTGGLTVSYNEQFF. The CDR3 DNA sequence: TGTGCCAGCACGGGCGGGTTGACTGTCTCCTACAATGAGCAGTTCTTC.

This clonotype was detected a few times. The rearrangement joins TRBV7-2 to TRBJ2-1; D is unresolved. Trimming left V 6 bases short and J 0 bases short, with 18 bases between. Germline V gives CDR1 SGHTA, CDR2 FQGNSA. There are 17 residues in the CDR3. The CDR3 loop reads CASRANINPSSYNEQFF. The DNA for the CDR3 is TGTGCCAGCAGGGCCAACATAAACCCGAGCTCCTACAATGAGCAGTTCTTC.

The sample holds many counts of this clonotype. The rearrangement links TRBV4-1 to TRBJ1-5; 7 nucleotides line up with TRBD1. The trim removed 3 bases at V and 7 bases at J, leaving 6 bases unmatched. This CDR3 comprises 14 residues. CDR1 is MGHRA, CDR2 YSYEKL, per germline. The CDR3 is CASSHRQGGQPQHF. CDR3 in DNA: TGCGCCAGCAGCCACCGACAGGGAGGCCAGCCCCAGCATTTT.

The chain carries TRBV4-2 and TRBJ1-2; maybe TRBD1 (5 bases). CDR1 and CDR2 from the germline V gene are LGHNA and YNFKEQ. V was pared by 1 base and J by 0 bases, with 15 bases between. The CDR3 is 17 amino acids. The CDR3 here is CASSQVIPRATNYGYTF. The CDR3 region has the DNA TGTGCCAGCAGCCAAGTGATCCCCAGGGCGACTAACTATGGCTACACCTTC.

The count of this clonotype is one. At one end, the junction sequence differs from germline, possibly due to a read error. The J gene is TRBJ2-3, the V gene TRBV24-1; TRBD2 matches 11 bases. Germline CDR1 is KGHDR and CDR2 is SFDVKD. The CDR3 contains 17 residues. Written as DNA, the CDR3 is TGTGCCACCGGTGATTTGGTGACTAGCGGGAACACAGATACGCAGTATTTT. Translated, it gives CATGDLVTSGNTDTQYF.

This clonotype was counted a few times. This chain uses TRBV20-1 with TRBJ2-5; no reliable D call. The ends were cut back, 6 bases at V and 5 bases at J, with 19 bases in the middle. The germline V gene has CDR1 DFQATT and CDR2 SNEGSKA (reference sequence). The CDR3 loop spans 14 amino acids. CDR3 sequence reads: CSAPADVLGETQYF. The CDR3, as DNA: TGCAGTGCCCCAGCAGACGTCCTCGGGGAGACCCAGTACTTC.

The chain recombines TRBV4-1 with TRBJ2-1, with TRBD2 as a possible D gene (5 bases). Germline-derived CDR1 and CDR2 are MGHRA and YSYEKL. The CDR3 consists of 15 residues. V lost 5 bases and J 6 bases, leaving 17 bases between the germline ends. The CDR3 nucleotides are TGCGCCAGCAGCACTTTGTGGGAGCCGCCCAATGAGCAGTTCTTC. The encoded protein is CASSTLWEPPNEQFF.

The rearrangement joins TRBV4-1 to TRBJ2-5; D perhaps matches TRBD1 (6 bases). Trimming took 0 bases from V and 2 from J, leaving 7 bases between them. Germline values: CDR1 MGHRA, CDR2 YSYEKL. The CDR3 sequence is 14 residues long. Written as DNA, the CDR3 is TGCGCCAGCAGCCAAGAGGGACAACAAGAGACCCAGTACTTC. Amino acid sequence: CASSQEGQQETQYF.

This clonotype was seen more than once but under ten times. V and J are TRBV28 and TRBJ1-2; D remains unclear. Germline CDR1 MDHEN, CDR2 SYDVKM. V lost 6 bases and J lost 4, with 12 bases in between. CDR3 size: 13 residues. CDR3: CASSHVTTYGYTF. The DNA for the CDR3 is TGTGCCAGCAGCCACGTTACCACCTATGGCTACACCTTC.